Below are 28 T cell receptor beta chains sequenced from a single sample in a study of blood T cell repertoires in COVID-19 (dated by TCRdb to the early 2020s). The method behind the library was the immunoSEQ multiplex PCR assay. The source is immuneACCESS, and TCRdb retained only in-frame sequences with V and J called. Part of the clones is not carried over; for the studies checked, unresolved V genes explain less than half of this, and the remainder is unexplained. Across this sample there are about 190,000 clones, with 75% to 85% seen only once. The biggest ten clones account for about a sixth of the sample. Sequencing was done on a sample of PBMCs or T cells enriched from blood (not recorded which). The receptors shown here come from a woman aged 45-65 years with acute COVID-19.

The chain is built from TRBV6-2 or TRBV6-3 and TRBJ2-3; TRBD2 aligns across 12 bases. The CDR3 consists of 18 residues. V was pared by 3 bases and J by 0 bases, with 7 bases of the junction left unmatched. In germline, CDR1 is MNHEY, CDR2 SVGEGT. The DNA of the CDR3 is TGTGCCAGCAGTTATAGTACTAGCGGGGGGCTCAGCACAGATACGCAGTATTTT. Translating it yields CASSYSTSGGLSTDTQYF.

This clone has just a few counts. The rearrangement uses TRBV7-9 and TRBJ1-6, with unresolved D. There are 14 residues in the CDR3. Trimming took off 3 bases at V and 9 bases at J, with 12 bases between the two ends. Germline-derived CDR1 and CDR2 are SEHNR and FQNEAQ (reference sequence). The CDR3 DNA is TGTGCCAGCAGCTTTGGGGAGCCTGGTTCACCCCTCCACTTT. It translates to CASSFGEPGSPLHF.

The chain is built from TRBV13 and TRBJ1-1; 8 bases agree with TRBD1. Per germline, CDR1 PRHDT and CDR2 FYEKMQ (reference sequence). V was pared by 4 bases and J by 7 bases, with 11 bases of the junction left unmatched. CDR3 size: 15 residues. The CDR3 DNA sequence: TGTGCCAGCAGCTGGGGACAGGAGGAAGTTGGTGAAGCTTTCTTT. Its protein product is CASSWGQEEVGEAFF.

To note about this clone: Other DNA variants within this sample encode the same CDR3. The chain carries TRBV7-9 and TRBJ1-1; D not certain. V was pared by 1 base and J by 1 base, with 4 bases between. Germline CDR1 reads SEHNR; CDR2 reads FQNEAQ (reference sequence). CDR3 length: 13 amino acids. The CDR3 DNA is TGTGCCAGCAGCTTAGGACAGAACACTGAAGCTTTCTTT. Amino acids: CASSLGQNTEAFF.

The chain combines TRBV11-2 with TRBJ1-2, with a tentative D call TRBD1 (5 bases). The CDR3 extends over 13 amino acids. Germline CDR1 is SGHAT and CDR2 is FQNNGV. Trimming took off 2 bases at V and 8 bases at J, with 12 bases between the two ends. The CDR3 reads CASSLNQGDGYTF. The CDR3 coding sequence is TGTGCCAGCAGCTTAAACCAGGGTGACGGCTACACCTTC.

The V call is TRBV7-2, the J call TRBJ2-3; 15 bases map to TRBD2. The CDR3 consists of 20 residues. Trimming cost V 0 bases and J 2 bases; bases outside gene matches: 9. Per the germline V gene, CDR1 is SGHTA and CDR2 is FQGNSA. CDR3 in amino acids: CASSLAPLGTSGGNTDTQYF. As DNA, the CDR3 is TGTGCCAGCAGCTTAGCCCCACTCGGGACTAGCGGGGGGAACACAGATACGCAGTATTTT.

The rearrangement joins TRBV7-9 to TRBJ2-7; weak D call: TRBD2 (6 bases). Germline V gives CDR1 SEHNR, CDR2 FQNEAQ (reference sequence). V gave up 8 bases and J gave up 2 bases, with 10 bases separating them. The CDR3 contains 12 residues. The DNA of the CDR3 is TGTGCCAGCGGGGGGAGCACCTACGAGCAGTACGTC. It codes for CASGGSTYEQYV.

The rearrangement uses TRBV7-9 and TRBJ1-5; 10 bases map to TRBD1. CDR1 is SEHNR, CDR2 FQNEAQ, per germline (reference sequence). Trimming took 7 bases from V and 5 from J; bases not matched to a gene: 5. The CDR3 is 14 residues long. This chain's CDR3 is CASNYGTGDQPQHF. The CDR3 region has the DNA TGTGCCAGCAACTACGGGACAGGGGATCAGCCCCAGCATTTT.

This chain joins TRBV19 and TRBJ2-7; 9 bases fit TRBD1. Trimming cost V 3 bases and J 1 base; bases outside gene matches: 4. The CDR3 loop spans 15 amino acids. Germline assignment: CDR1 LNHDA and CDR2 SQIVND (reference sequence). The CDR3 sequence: CASSITGTGSYEQYV. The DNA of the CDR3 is TGTGCCAGTAGTATTACCGGGACAGGGTCCTACGAGCAGTACGTC.

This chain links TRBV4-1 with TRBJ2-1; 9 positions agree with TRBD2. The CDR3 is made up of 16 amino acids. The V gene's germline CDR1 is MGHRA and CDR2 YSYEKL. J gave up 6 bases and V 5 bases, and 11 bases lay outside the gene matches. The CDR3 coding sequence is TGCGCCAGCAGCGCGGGGGGGCCTGGGGTTGTCAATGAGCAGTTCTTC. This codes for CASSAGGPGVVNEQFF.

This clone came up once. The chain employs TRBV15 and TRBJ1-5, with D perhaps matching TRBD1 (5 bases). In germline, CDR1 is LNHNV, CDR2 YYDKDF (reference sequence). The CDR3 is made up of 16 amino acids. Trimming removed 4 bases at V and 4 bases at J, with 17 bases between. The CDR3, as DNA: TGTGCCACCAGCATCCCCTTGCAGGGTTGGAATCAGCCCCAGCATTTT. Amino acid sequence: CATSIPLQGWNQPQHF.

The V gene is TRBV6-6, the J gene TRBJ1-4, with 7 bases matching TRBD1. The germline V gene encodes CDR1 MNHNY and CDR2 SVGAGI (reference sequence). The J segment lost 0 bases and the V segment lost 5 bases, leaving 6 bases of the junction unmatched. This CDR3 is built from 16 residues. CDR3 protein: CASSRGQSATNEKLFF. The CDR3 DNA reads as TGTGCCAGCAGTCGGGGACAGAGTGCAACTAATGAAAAACTGTTTTTT.

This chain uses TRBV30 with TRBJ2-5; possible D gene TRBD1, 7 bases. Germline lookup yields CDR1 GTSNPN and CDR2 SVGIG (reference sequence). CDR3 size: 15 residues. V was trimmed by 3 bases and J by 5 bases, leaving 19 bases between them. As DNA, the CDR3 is TGTGCCTGGAGATCCGCCAGGGACAGCGGGGAGACCCAGTACTTC. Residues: CAWRSARDSGETQYF.

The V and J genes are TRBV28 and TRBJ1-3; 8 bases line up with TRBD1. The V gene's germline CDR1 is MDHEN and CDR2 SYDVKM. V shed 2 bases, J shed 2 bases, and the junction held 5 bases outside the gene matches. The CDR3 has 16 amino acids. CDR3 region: CASSLGTGGAGNTIYF. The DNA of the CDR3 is TGTGCCAGCAGTTTAGGTACAGGGGGGGCTGGAAACACCATATATTTT.

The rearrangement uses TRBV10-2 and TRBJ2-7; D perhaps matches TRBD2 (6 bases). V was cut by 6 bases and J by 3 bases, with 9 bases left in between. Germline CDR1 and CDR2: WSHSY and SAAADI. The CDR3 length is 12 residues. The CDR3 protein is CASRGGDYEQYV. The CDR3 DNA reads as TGCGCCAGCAGAGGCGGGGACTACGAGCAGTACGTC.

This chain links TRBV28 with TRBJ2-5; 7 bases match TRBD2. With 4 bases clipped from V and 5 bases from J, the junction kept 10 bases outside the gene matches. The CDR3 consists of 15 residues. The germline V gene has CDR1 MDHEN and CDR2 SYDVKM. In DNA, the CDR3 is TGTGCCAGCAGTTCCCCGGCGACTAGCCGCGAGACCCAGTACTTC. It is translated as CASSSPATSRETQYF. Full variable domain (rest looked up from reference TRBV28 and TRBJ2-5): DVKVTQSSRYLVKRTGEKVFLECVQDMDHENMFWYRQDPGLGLRLIYFSYDVKMKEKGDIPEGYSVSREKKERFSLILESASTNQTSMYLCASSSPATSRETQYFGPGTRLLVL.

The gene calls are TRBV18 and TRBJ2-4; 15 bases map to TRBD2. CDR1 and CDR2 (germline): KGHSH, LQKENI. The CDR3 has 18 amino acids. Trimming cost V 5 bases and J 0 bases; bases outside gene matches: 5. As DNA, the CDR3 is TGTGCCAGCTCAACGGGACTAGCGGGGGGCCTAGCCAAAAACATTCAGTACTTC. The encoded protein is CASSTGLAGGLAKNIQYF. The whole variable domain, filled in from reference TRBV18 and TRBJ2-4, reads NAGVMQNPRHLVRRRGQEARLRCSPMKGHSHVYWYRQLPEEGLKFMVYLQKENIIDESGMPKERFSAEFPKEGPSILRIQQVVRGDSAAYFCASSTGLAGGLAKNIQYFGAGTRLSVL.

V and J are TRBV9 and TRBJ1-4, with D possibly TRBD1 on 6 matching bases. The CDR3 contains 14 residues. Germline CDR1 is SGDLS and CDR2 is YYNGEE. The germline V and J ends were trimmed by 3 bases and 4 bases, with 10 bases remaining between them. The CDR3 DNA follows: TGTGCCAGCAGCGCCAGACAGGATAATGAAAAACTGTTTTTT. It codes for CASSARQDNEKLFF.

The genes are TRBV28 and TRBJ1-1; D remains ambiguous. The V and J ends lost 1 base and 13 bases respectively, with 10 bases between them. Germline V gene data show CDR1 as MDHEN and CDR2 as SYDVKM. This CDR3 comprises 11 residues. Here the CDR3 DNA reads TGTGCCAGCAGTTTATACGGGGAGGGTTTCTTT. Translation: CASSLYGEGFF. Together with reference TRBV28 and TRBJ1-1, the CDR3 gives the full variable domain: DVKVTQSSRYLVKRTGEKVFLECVQDMDHENMFWYRQDPGLGLRLIYFSYDVKMKEKGDIPEGYSVSREKKERFSLILESASTNQTSMYLCASSLYGEGFFGQGTRLTVV.

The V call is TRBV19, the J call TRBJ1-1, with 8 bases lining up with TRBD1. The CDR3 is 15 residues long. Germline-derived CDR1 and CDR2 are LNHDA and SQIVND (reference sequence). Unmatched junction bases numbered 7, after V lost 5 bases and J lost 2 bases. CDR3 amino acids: CASSRQGRVNTEAFF. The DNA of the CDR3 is TGTGCCAGTAGTCGACAGGGGAGGGTCAACACTGAAGCTTTCTTT.

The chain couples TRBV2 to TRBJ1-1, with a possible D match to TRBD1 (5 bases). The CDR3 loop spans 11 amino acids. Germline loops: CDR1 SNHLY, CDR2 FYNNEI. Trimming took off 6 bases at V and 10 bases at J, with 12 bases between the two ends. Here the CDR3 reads CASSIQGIAFF. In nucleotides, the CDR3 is TGTGCCAGCAGCATCCAGGGTATAGCTTTCTTT.

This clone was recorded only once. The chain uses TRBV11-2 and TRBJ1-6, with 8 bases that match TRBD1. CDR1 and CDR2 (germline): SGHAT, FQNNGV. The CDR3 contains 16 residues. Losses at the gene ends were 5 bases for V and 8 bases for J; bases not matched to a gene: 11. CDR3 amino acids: CASSPQGVFVDSPLHF. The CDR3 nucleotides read TGTGCCAGCAGCCCACAGGGGGTTTTCGTGGATTCACCCCTCCACTTT.

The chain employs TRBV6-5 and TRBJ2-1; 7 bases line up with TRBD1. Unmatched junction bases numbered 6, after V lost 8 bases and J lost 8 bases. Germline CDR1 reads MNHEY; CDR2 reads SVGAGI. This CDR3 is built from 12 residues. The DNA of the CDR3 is TGTGCCAGCGGAACAGGGGACGATGAGCAGTTCTTC. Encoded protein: CASGTGDDEQFF.

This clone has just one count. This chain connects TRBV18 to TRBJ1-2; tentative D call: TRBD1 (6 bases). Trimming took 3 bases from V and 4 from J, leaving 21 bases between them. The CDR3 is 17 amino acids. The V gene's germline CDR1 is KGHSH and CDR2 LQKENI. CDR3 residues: CASSPPGTSISRYGYTF. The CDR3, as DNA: TGTGCCAGCTCACCGCCCGGGACATCCATCTCTCGCTATGGCTACACCTTC.

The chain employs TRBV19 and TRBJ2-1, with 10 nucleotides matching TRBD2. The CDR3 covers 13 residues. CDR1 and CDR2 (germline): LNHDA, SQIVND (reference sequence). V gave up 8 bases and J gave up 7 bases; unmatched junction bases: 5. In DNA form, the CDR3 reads TGTGCCAGTTGGAGCGGGGGGGTTAATGAGCAGTTCTTC. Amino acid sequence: CASWSGGVNEQFF.

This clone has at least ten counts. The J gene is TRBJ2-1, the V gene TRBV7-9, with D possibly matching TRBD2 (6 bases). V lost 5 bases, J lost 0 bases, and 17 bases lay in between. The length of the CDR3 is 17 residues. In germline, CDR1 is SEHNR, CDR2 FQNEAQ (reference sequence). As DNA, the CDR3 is TGTGCCAGCAGCCCACGCCGCGGGGCCAGCTCCTACAATGAGCAGTTCTTC. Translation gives CASSPRRGASSYNEQFF.

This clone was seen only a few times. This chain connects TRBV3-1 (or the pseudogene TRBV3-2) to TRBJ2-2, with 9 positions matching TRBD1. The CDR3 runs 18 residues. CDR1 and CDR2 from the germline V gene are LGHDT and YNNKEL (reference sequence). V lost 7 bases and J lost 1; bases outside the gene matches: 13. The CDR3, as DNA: TGTGCCAGCAACCCGGGACAGGGTACGGAGGGGAACACCGGGGAGCTGTTTTTT. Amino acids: CASNPGQGTEGNTGELFF.

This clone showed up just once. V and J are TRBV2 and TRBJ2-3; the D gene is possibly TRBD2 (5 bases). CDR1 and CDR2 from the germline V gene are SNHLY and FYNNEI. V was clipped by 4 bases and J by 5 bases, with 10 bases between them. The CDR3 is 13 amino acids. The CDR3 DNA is TGTGCCAGCAGTGTGCGGGTGGGAGATACGCAGTATTTT. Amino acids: CASSVRVGDTQYF.